This is a list of T cell receptor beta chains from one sample in a study of CD8 T cells in Susac syndrome. Using its own MiXCR run on the immunoSEQ multiplex PCR reads, TCRdb lists one record per CDR3 protein. This sample has roughly 400,000 distinct CDR3 sequences; around 85% occur once, and the top ten carry 0.09% to 0.15%. The sample taken for sequencing was CD8+ T cells from PBMCs. These receptors all come from a human donor with multiple sclerosis. Both conserved end residues are part of each CDR3. A D gene is named only where the DNA matches it firmly. Clone size is stated in some rows and not others, as once, few, many or a class when expanded.

TRBJ2-1 TRBV12-3/TRBV12-4 - - CASSLTGARNEQFF TGTGCCAGCAGTTTAACGGGCGCCCGGAATGAGCAGTTCTTC
TRBJ2-7 TRBV30 - - CALGFPYEQYF TGTGCCTTGGGATTCCCCTACGAGCAGTACTTC
TRBJ1-1 TRBV25-1 - - CASSEWGDSEAFF TGTGCCAGCAGTGAATGGGGGGATAGTGAAGCTTTCTTT
TRBJ2-2 TRBV24-1 - - CATSDSSRDTGELFF TGTGCCACCAGTGATTCCTCGCGGGACACCGGGGAGCTGTTTTTT
TRBJ1-1 TRBV7-9 TRBD1 - CASSPDRGENTEAFF TGTGCCAGCAGCCCAGACAGGGGCGAGAACACTGAAGCTTTCTTT
TRBJ1-1 TRBV2 - - CASSVGGPGTEAFF TGTGCCAGCAGTGTAGGAGGTCCGGGTACTGAAGCTTTCTTT
TRBJ2-3 TRBV7-8 - - CASRRRNHTQYF TGTGCCAGCAGAAGGCGAAACCATACGCAGTATTTT
TRBJ2-1 TRBV16 TRBD1 - CATAGTVINEQFF TGTGCCACCGCCGGGACAGTGATTAATGAGCAGTTCTTC
TRBJ2-1 TRBV6-5 - - CASSYSLGSSYNEQFF TGTGCCAGCAGTTACTCTCTGGGAAGCTCCTACAATGAGCAGTTCTTC
TRBJ2-2 TRBV3-1 - few CASTTGNTGELFF TGTGCCAGCACGACGGGCAACACCGGGGAGCTGTTTTTT
TRBJ1-2 TRBV29-1 - - CSVERGRGGYGYTF TGCAGCGTTGAAAGGGGCCGAGGTGGATATGGCTACACCTTC
TRBJ2-2 TRBV5-4 - - CASSLDADTYTGELFF TGTGCCAGCAGCTTGGATGCGGACACTTACACCGGGGAGCTGTTTTTT
TRBJ2-1 TRBV7-6 TRBD2 - CASSWERGGLVSNEQFF TGTGCCAGCAGCTGGGAGCGGGGGGGCCTAGTGTCAAATGAGCAGTTCTTC
TRBJ2-7 TRBV27 - - CASSLVQGSYEQYF TGTGCCAGCAGTTTAGTACAGGGCTCCTACGAGCAGTACTTC
TRBJ2-1 TRBV7-9 - - CASSLAGAQDEQFF TGTGCCAGCAGCTTAGCAGGGGCGCAGGATGAGCAGTTCTTC
TRBJ1-1 TRBV28 - - CASTSRGAGTEAFF TGTGCCAGCACCTCGCGGGGGGCGGGAACTGAAGCTTTCTTT
TRBJ1-2 TRBV18 - - CASSPPRGGDVYGYTF TGTGCCAGCTCACCACCAAGGGGGGGCGACGTCTATGGCTACACCTTC
TRBJ2-1 TRBV6-5 - - CASSWSTVANEQFF TGTGCCAGCAGTTGGAGTACAGTCGCCAATGAGCAGTTCTTC
TRBJ2-1 TRBV3-1 TRBD1 - CASRQDRANEQFF TGTGCCAGCAGACAGGACAGGGCGAATGAGCAGTTCTTC
TRBJ2-3 TRBV6-1 TRBD2 few CASSPTSGGTDTQYF TGTGCCAGCAGCCCAACTAGCGGGGGCACAGATACGCAGTATTTT